This TCR beta chain was recovered during a study of T cell responses to AZD1222 COVID-19 vaccine. Comments on this clone: The antigen is unknown.

Sequenced by immunoSEQ multiplex PCR; TCRdb stores in-frame clones only, minus some. Of tens of thousands of clones listed, more than 75% are singletons. Whole-study findings and limits: Dominant CD4 TCR responses targeted spike regions 160-218 and 743-854. Among spike-specific TCRs, nearly half reportedly target unmutated variant regions. Baseline testing showed seropositivity in only six AZD1222 recipients. After the peak T cell response, and only then, were repertoires sampled.

CDR1 SGHRS and CDR2 YFSETQ come from the germline V gene. The V end lost 4 bases, the J end lost 0 bases, and 14 bases lay between the germline ends. The CDR3 is made up of 17 amino acids. The chain recombines TRBV5-1 with TRBJ2-6; D uncertain. Sequenced material: peripheral blood, taken on day 0 of AZD1222 vaccination. The TCR sequence derives from an adult in good health. The CDR3 sequence: CASSPDPVASGANVLTF. For the CDR3, the DNA is TGCGCCAGCAGCCCGGACCCCGTAGCCTCTGGGGCCAACGTCCTGACTTTC.